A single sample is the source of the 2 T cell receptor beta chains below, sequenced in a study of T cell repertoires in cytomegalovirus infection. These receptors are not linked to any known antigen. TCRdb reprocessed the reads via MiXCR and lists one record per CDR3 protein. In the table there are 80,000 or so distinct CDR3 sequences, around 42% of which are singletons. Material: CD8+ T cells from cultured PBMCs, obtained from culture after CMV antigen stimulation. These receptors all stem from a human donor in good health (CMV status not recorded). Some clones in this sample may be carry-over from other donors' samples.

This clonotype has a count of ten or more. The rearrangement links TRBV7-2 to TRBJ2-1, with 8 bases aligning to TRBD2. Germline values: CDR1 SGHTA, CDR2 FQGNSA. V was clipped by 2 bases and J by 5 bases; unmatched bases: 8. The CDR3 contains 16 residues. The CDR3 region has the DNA TGTGCCAGCAGCTTATACCCGGGGGGGCCCGACAATGAGCAGTTCTTC. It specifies CASSLYPGGPDNEQFF.

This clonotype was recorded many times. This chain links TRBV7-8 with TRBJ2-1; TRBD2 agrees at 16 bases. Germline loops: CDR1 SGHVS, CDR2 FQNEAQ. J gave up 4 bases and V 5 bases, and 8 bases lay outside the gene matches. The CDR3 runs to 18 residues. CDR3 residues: CASSKGTSGGASYNEQFF. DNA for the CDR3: TGTGCCAGCAGCAAAGGGACTAGCGGGGGGGCATCGTACAATGAGCAGTTCTTC. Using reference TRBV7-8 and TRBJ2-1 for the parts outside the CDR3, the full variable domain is GAGVSQSPRYKVAKRGQDVALRCDPISGHVSLFWYQQALGQGPEFLTYFQNEAQLDKSGLPSDRFFAERPEGSVSTLKIQRTQQEDSAVYLCASSKGTSGGASYNEQFFGPGTRLTVL.